Below, one T cell receptor beta chain is given with its context. What it binds is unknown. The data stem from a study of cytomegalovirus exposure and HLA in healthy donors. Study results and caveats: No immune exposure information besides CMV serostatus was available. In most subjects, TCR beta sequences reportedly gave accurate predictions of HLA-A and HLA-B alleles.

PCR employed 60 Vbeta and 13 Jbeta primers. The repertoire was sequenced with immunoSEQ multiplex PCR; TCRdb's copy has only in-frame clones and lacks some. The repertoire has about 130,000 clones, 78% of them found once; the top ten carry roughly a tenth. The TCR sequence derives from a man in his thirties or forties in good health and CMV-seropositive. The sample consisted of PBMCs.

The CDR3 sequence: CASSLVGGKETQYF. The CDR3 region has the DNA TGTGCCAGCAGCTTAGTCGGCGGGAAGGAGACCCAGTACTTC. J is TRBJ2-5 and V is TRBV11-2; TRBD2 is a possible D gene (6 bases). Trimming left V 1 base short and J 5 bases short, with 11 bases between. CDR1 and CDR2 from the germline V gene are SGHAT and FQNNGV. This CDR3 comprises 14 residues.